This T cell receptor beta chain was identified during a study of blood T cell repertoires in COVID-19. Data came from immunoSEQ multiplex PCR; TCRdb stores just in-frame clones and leaves some out. This table holds roughly 170,000 clones, almost 85% found once. The germline gives CDR1 SGHKS, CDR2 YYEKEE (reference sequence). The CDR3 runs 14 residues. With 4 bases clipped from V and 4 bases from J, the junction kept 3 bases outside the gene matches. This sequence was found in a middle-aged man who had recovered from COVID-19. The sequenced sample was peripheral blood. The chain joins TRBV5-5 to TRBJ1-5; 9 nucleotides agree with TRBD1. As DNA, the CDR3 is TGTGCCAGCAGCGGGACAGGGTGGAATCAGCCCCAGCATTTT. It is translated as CASSGTGWNQPQHF.